These T cell receptor beta chains were read from a single sample in a study of CD8 T cells in ankylosing spondylitis. TCRdb fed the 5' RACE reads into MiXCR, producing one record per CDR3 protein. The data show about 240,000 distinct CDR3 sequences, approximately 9% seen once. Sequencing was performed on blood, either unsorted or a sorted T cell fraction (not recorded which). These receptors originate from a male donor with ankylosing spondylitis or in good health (not recorded which). Both conserved end residues are part of each CDR3. The order of the fields is J gene, clone size, V gene, D gene, CDR3 protein, CDR3 DNA. The D gene is left open where the match is weak. Clone size is shown for a subset of rows, as once, few, many or a class of expanded clone.

TRBJ2-3	many	TRBV9	.	CASSVAFFSTDTQYF	TGTGCCAGCAGCGTAGCCTTTTTTAGCACAGATACGCAGTATTTT
TRBJ1-4	.	TRBV20-1	.	CSAIHVAGNRRGEKLFF	TGCAGTGCTATTCACGTGGCAGGGAACAGGCGGGGCGAAAAACTGTTTTTT
TRBJ2-1	.	TRBV7-2	.	CASSSRVGEQFF	TGTGCCAGCAGCTCCCGAGTCGGTGAGCAGTTCTTC
TRBJ1-5	many	TRBV7-2	.	CASSLQPGNQPQHF	TGTGCCAGCAGCCTTCAACCGGGGAATCAGCCCCAGCATTTT
TRBJ2-7	many	TRBV5-1	.	CASSSMDEQYF	TGCGCCAGCAGCTCGATGGACGAGCAGTACTTC
TRBJ1-1	many	TRBV6-2/TRBV6-3	.	CASVPGMGTEAFF	TGTGCCAGCGTACCGGGGATGGGCACTGAAGCTTTCTTT
TRBJ1-1	many	TRBV3-1	.	CASSQDGVNTEAFF	TGTGCCAGCAGCCAAGATGGAGTGAACACTGAAGCTTTCTTT
TRBJ2-3	few	TRBV11-2	.	CASSIAVDTQYF	TGTGCCAGCAGCATAGCGGTGGATACGCAGTATTTT
TRBJ1-6	many	TRBV10-3	.	CAISESGRSNSPLHF	TGTGCCATCAGTGAGTCTGGCAGGAGTAATTCACCCCTCCACTTT
TRBJ2-1	many	TRBV7-8	TRBD2	CASIGRSYNEQFF	TGTGCCAGCATCGGGAGGTCCTACAATGAGCAGTTCTTC
TRBJ1-1	many	TRBV12-3/TRBV12-4	.	CASSPSGRIRSTEAFF	TGTGCCAGCAGTCCCTCAGGGAGAATAAGAAGCACTGAAGCTTTCTTT
TRBJ2-1	many	TRBV10-3	TRBD2	CAISESAASGRYNEQFF	TGTGCCATCAGTGAGTCGGCTGCTAGCGGGCGTTACAATGAGCAGTTCTTC
TRBJ2-1	many	TRBV20-1	TRBD2	CSAMSGRASNEQFF	TGCAGTGCAATGAGCGGGAGGGCCAGTAATGAGCAGTTCTTC
TRBJ2-3	.	TRBV20-1	TRBD1	CSAGDRGTDTQYF	TGCAGTGCTGGTGACAGGGGCACAGATACGCAGTATTTT
TRBJ1-4	.	TRBV7-6	.	CASSSGERAHNEKLFF	TGTGCCAGCAGCTCAGGGGAAAGAGCGCACAATGAAAAACTGTTTTTT
TRBJ1-1	many	TRBV11-2	.	CASLPGRLNTEAFF	TGTGCCAGCCTACCGGGACGGCTGAACACTGAAGCTTTCTTT
TRBJ1-5	.	TRBV7-6	TRBD1	CASSLGTGVHQPQHF	TGTGCCAGCAGCTTAGGAACAGGGGTCCATCAGCCCCAGCATTTT
TRBJ2-7	.	TRBV6-2/TRBV6-3	.	CASSYKPVSYEQYF	TGTGCCAGCAGTTATAAACCAGTCTCCTACGAGCAGTACTTC
TRBJ2-5	many	TRBV12-3/TRBV12-4	.	CASSTLPRGETQYF	TGTGCCAGCAGTACCCTACCGAGAGGAGAGACCCAGTACTTC
TRBJ2-7	many	TRBV14	TRBD1	CASSLQGASSYEQYF	TGTGCCAGCAGCCTGCAGGGGGCTTCGTCCTACGAGCAGTACTTC
TRBJ1-2	many	TRBV9	TRBD1	CASSDRGFSEGYTF	TGTGCCAGCAGCGACAGGGGTTTCTCGGAGGGCTACACCTTC
TRBJ1-1	many	TRBV7-9	TRBD1	CASSTGQMNTEAFF	TGTGCCAGCAGCACGGGACAGATGAACACTGAAGCTTTCTTT
TRBJ2-5	many	TRBV30	.	CAWRVRVRQETQYF	TGTGCCTGGAGGGTGCGGGTTCGACAAGAGACCCAGTACTTC
TRBJ2-1	many	TRBV7-2	.	CASSPERGSYNEQFF	TGTGCCAGCAGCCCGGAGAGGGGTTCCTACAATGAGCAGTTCTTC
TRBJ1-2	many	TRBV29-1	.	CSVRKDLSYGYTF	TGCAGCGTTCGGAAAGACCTCAGCTATGGCTACACCTTC
TRBJ1-2	many	TRBV7-7	TRBD1	CASRHRGNYGYTF	TGTGCTAGCAGACACAGGGGGAACTATGGCTACACCTTC
TRBJ2-7	many	TRBV12-3/TRBV12-4	.	CASSLGVKEQYF	TGTGCCAGCAGTTTGGGGGTTAAGGAGCAGTACTTC
TRBJ2-7	.	TRBV6-2/TRBV6-3	TRBD2	CASLYTSGFSYEQYF	TGTGCCAGCTTGTATACTAGCGGATTCTCCTACGAGCAGTACTTC
TRBJ2-7	.	TRBV6-1	.	CASSPSLSSYEQYF	TGTGCCAGCAGTCCAAGTCTAAGCTCCTACGAGCAGTACTTC
TRBJ1-4	many	TRBV5-1	.	CASSVPSDGPSRTNEKLFF	TGCGCCAGCAGCGTGCCCTCGGACGGACCCTCGCGTACTAATGAAAAACTGTTTTTT
TRBJ1-2	few	TRBV20-1	.	CSARVRRGAEDYGYTF	TGCAGTGCTAGAGTGCGGCGGGGAGCGGAGGACTATGGCTACACCTTC